Each of the 3 T cell receptor beta chains below was sequenced from the same sample in a study of CD8 T cells in ankylosing spondylitis. Overall study findings and caveats: Ankylosing spondylitis blood seemed to carry a telltale TCR beta motif made of eight or nine highly homologous variants.

TCRdb reprocessed the 5' RACE reads via MiXCR and lists one record per CDR3 protein. The sample includes roughly 440,000 distinct CDR3 sequences, 17% of them seen just once. Their recognized antigens are unknown. The material sequenced was blood, either unsorted or a sorted T cell fraction (not recorded which). The receptor set was obtained from a male donor with ankylosing spondylitis.

The CDR3 region is CASSQSPRPGGETQYF. The CDR3 region has the DNA TGCGCCAGCAGCCAGAGCCCTCGACCCGGGGGAGAGACCCAGTACTTC. The V gene is TRBV4-1, the J gene TRBJ2-5; possible D gene TRBD2, 6 bases. This CDR3 region has 16 residues. Germline V lookup: CDR1 MGHRA, CDR2 YSYEKL. V was cut by 3 bases and J by 4 bases, with 18 bases left in between.

This clonotype was observed a few times. This rearrangement joins TRBV7-2 to TRBJ2-1, with TRBD2 identical over 10 bases. Trimming took 5 bases from V and 10 from J; bases not matched to a gene: 17. CDR3 length: 17 amino acids. Germline lookup yields CDR1 SGHTA and CDR2 FQGNSA. Written as DNA, the CDR3 is TGTGCCAGCAGCATCATAAACCTAGCGGGAGTGAAGGTAGAGCAGTTCTTC. As protein: CASSIINLAGVKVEQFF.

This clonotype has only a few counts. The V and J genes are TRBV2 and TRBJ2-1; TRBD1 is a possible D gene (5 bases). Germline loops: CDR1 SNHLY, CDR2 FYNNEI. V lost 7 bases and J 4 bases, leaving 11 bases between the germline ends. The CDR3 consists of 13 residues. This CDR3 is CASTERTYNEQFF. The CDR3, as DNA: TGTGCCAGCACCGAGAGGACATACAATGAGCAGTTCTTC.